A selection of T cell receptor beta chains follows, all from one sample in a study of blood T cell repertoires in COVID-19. Profiling relied on immunoSEQ multiplex PCR, and the TCRdb table lists in-frame clones only, not all of them. This table has about 210,000 clones, around 82% appearing once. The material sequenced was peripheral blood. These receptors were obtained from a woman in her 40s with active or convalescent COVID-19. The CDR3 runs from the conserved cysteine through the conserved F or W. Fields, in order: D gene, J gene, clone size, V gene, CDR3 protein, CDR3 DNA. A D gene is named only where the DNA matches it firmly. Only some rows state a clone size, as once, few, many or a class for expanded clones.

d_call: -
j_call: TRBJ1-1
clone_size: -
v_call: TRBV15
cdr3_aa: CATSRDTRENTEAFF
cdr3_nt: TGTGCCACCAGCAGAGATACCAGGGAAAACACTGAAGCTTTCTTT

d_call: -
j_call: TRBJ1-6
clone_size: -
v_call: TRBV5-1
cdr3_aa: CASSFARESYNSPLHF
cdr3_nt: TGCGCCAGCAGCTTTGCCCGAGAATCCTATAATTCACCCCTCCACTTT

d_call: -
j_call: TRBJ2-5
clone_size: -
v_call: TRBV11-2
cdr3_aa: CASSFRTPQETQYF
cdr3_nt: TGTGCCAGCAGCTTTAGGACACCCCAAGAGACCCAGTACTTC

d_call: TRBD1
j_call: TRBJ1-5
clone_size: -
v_call: TRBV2
cdr3_aa: CASSEYDRGGTQHF
cdr3_nt: TGTGCCAGCAGTGAATACGACAGGGGTGGGACCCAGCATTTT

d_call: TRBD1
j_call: TRBJ2-2
clone_size: -
v_call: TRBV2
cdr3_aa: CASRQGQENTGELFF
cdr3_nt: TGTGCCAGCAGGCAAGGACAGGAGAACACCGGGGAGCTGTTTTTT

d_call: -
j_call: TRBJ1-1
clone_size: -
v_call: TRBV28
cdr3_aa: CASSLYRKNTEAFF
cdr3_nt: TGTGCCAGCAGTTTATACAGAAAAAACACTGAAGCTTTCTTT

d_call: -
j_call: TRBJ1-1
clone_size: -
v_call: TRBV5-6
cdr3_aa: CASSGTLNTEAFF
cdr3_nt: TGTGCCAGCAGCGGGACACTGAACACTGAAGCTTTCTTT

d_call: -
j_call: TRBJ2-7
clone_size: -
v_call: TRBV29-1
cdr3_aa: CSSLILHEQYF
cdr3_nt: TGCAGCTCCCTTATCCTCCACGAGCAGTACTTC

d_call: TRBD2
j_call: TRBJ2-5
clone_size: -
v_call: TRBV27
cdr3_aa: CASRGSGTGTQYF
cdr3_nt: TGTGCCAGCAGAGGTAGCGGGACGGGGACCCAGTACTTC

d_call: TRBD2
j_call: TRBJ2-3
clone_size: -
v_call: TRBV29-1
cdr3_aa: CSAGLAGEDTQYF
cdr3_nt: TGCAGCGCAGGACTAGCGGGGGAGGATACGCAGTATTTT

d_call: -
j_call: TRBJ1-2
clone_size: once
v_call: TRBV13
cdr3_aa: CASSYMTGSSLGYTF
cdr3_nt: TGTGCCAGCAGCTACATGACAGGTTCCTCACTCGGCTACACCTTC

d_call: -
j_call: TRBJ2-2
clone_size: few
v_call: TRBV11-2
cdr3_aa: CASSPPTDTGELFF
cdr3_nt: TGTGCCAGCAGCCCCCCAACGGACACCGGGGAGCTGTTTTTT

d_call: -
j_call: TRBJ1-1
clone_size: -
v_call: TRBV11-2
cdr3_aa: CASSFGFEAFF
cdr3_nt: TGTGCCAGCAGCTTCGGGTTTGAAGCTTTCTTT

d_call: TRBD2
j_call: TRBJ2-3
clone_size: once
v_call: TRBV24-1
cdr3_aa: CATSARQGKRGVSTDTQYF
cdr3_nt: TGTGCCACCAGCGCCCGGCAGGGAAAGCGGGGGGTTAGCACAGATACGCAGTATTTT

d_call: -
j_call: TRBJ2-1
clone_size: -
v_call: TRBV24-1
cdr3_aa: CATSDPAGWRGYNEQFF
cdr3_nt: TGTGCCACCAGTGACCCCGCCGGTTGGAGAGGGTACAATGAGCAGTTCTTC

d_call: -
j_call: TRBJ1-1
clone_size: -
v_call: TRBV6-5
cdr3_aa: CASSDTTRQEKAFF
cdr3_nt: TGTGCCAGCAGCGACACTACTAGGCAGGAGAAAGCTTTCTTT

d_call: -
j_call: TRBJ1-2
clone_size: few
v_call: TRBV12-3/TRBV12-4
cdr3_aa: CASSFIGAHHF
cdr3_nt: TGTGCCAGCAGTTTTATTGGGGCACACCACTTC

d_call: -
j_call: TRBJ1-1
clone_size: -
v_call: TRBV7-9
cdr3_aa: CASSKAGGATEAFF
cdr3_nt: TGTGCCAGCAGCAAAGCCGGGGGGGCCACTGAAGCTTTCTTT